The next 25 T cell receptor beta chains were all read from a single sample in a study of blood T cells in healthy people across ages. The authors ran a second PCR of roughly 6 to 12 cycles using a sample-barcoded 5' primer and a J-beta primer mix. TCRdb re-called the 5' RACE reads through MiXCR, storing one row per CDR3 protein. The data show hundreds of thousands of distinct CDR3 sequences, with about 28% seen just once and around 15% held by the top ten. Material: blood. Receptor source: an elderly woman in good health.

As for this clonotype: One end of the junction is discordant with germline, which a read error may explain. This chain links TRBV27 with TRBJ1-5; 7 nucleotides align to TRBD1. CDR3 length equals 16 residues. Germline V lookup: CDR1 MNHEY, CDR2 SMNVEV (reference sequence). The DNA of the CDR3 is TGTGCCAGCAGCCGAAGGGTCGAGACAGGGAATCGGCCCCAGCATTTT. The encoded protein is CASSRRVETGNRPQHF.

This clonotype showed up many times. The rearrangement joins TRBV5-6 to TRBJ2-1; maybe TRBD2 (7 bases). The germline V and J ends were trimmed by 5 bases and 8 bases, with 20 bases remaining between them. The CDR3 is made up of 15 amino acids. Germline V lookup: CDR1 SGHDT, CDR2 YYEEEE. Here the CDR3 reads CASSYPGGGRYEQFF. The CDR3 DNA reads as TGTGCCAGCAGTTATCCGGGCGGGGGCCGATATGAGCAGTTCTTC.

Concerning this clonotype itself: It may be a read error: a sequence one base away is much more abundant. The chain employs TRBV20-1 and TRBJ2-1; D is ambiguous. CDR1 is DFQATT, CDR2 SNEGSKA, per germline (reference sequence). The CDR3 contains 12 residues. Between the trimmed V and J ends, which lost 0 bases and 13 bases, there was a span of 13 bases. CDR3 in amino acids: CSARDLLETQFF. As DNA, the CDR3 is TGCAGTGCTAGAGATCTACTTGAGACCCAGTTCTTC.

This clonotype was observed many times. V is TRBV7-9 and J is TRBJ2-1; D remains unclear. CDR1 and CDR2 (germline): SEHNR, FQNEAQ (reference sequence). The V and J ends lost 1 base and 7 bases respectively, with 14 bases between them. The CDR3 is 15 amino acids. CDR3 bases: TGTGCCAGCAGCTTAGAACGCCGGTCTCGGAATGAGCAGTTCTTC. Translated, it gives CASSLERRSRNEQFF. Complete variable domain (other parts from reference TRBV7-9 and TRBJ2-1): DTGVSQNPRHKITKRGQNVTFRCDPISEHNRLYWYRQTLGQGPEFLTYFQNEAQLEKSRLLSDRFSAERPKGSFSTLEIQRTEQGDSAMYLCASSLERRSRNEQFFGPGTRLTVL.

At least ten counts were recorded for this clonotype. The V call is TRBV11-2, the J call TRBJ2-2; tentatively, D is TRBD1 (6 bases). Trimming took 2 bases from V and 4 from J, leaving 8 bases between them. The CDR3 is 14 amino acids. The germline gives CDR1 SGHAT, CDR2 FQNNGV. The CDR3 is CASSLWGLTGELFF. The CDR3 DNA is TGTGCCAGCAGCTTATGGGGGCTCACCGGGGAGCTGTTTTTT.

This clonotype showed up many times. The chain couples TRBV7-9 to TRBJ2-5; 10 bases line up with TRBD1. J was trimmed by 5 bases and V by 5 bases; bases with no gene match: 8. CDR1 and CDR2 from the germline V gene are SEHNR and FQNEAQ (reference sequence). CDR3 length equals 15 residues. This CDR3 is CASSPRTGGVETQYF. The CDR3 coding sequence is TGTGCCAGCAGCCCCCGGACAGGGGGAGTCGAGACCCAGTACTTC.

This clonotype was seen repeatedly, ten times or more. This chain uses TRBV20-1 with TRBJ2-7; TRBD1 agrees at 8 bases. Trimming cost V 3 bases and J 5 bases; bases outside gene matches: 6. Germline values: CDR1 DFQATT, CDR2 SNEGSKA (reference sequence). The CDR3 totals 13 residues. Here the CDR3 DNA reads TGCAGTGCTAGTAGACAGGGGTATAACGAGCAGTACTTC. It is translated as CSASRQGYNEQYF.

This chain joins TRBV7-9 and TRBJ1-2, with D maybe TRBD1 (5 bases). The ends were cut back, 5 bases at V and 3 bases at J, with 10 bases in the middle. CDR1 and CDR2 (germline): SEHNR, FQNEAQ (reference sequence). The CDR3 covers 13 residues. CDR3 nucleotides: TGTGCCAGCAGCCAGGAGGGGCACTATGGCTACACCTTC. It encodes CASSQEGHYGYTF.

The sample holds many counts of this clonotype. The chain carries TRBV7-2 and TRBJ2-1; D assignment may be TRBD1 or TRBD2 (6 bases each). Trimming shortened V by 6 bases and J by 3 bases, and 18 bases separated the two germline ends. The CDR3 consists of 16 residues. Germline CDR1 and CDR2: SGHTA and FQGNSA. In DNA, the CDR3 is TGTGCCAGCAGACTGTTGACGGGGGCTGACTACAATGAGCAGTTCTTC. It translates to CASRLLTGADYNEQFF.

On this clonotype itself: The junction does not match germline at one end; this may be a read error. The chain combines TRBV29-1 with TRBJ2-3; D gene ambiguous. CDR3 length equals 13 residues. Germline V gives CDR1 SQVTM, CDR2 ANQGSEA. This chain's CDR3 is CSVGRLGTDAQYF. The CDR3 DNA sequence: TGCAGCGTTGGAAGGTTGGGCACAGATGCGCAGTATTTT.

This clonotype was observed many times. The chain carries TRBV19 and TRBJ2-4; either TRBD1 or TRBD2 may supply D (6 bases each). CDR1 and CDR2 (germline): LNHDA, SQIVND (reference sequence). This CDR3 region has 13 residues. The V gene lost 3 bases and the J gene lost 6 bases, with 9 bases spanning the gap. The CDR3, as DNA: TGTGCCAGTAGTATGAGGGGGGCAAACATTCAGTACTTC. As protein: CASSMRGANIQYF.

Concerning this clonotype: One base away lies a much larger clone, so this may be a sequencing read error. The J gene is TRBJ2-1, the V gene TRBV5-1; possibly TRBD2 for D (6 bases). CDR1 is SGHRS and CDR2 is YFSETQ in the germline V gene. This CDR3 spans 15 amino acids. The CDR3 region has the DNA TGCACCAGCAGCTTGGCTAGCGCGGGTTTCAGGGAGCAGTTCTTC. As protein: CTSSLASAGFREQFF. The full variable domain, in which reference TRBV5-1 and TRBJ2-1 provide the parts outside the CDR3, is KAGVTQTPRYLIKTRGQQVTLSCSPISGHRSVSWYQQTPGQGLQFLFEYFSETQRNKGNFPGRFSGRQFSNSRSEMNVSTLELGDSALYLCTSSLASAGFREQFFGPGTRLTVL.

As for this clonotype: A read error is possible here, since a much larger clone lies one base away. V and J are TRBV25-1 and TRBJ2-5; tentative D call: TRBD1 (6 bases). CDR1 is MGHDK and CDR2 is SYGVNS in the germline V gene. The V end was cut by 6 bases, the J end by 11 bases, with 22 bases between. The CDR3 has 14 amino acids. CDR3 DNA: TGTGCCAGCAGCGGGTTACAACAACAGGGCAAGCAGTACTTC. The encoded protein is CASSGLQQQGKQYF. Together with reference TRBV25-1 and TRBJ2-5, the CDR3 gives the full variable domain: EADIYQTPRYLVIGTGKKITLECSQTMGHDKMYWYQQDPGMELHLIHYSYGVNSTEKGDLSSESTVSRIRTEHFPLTLESARPSHTSQYLCASSGLQQQGKQYFGPGTRLLVL.

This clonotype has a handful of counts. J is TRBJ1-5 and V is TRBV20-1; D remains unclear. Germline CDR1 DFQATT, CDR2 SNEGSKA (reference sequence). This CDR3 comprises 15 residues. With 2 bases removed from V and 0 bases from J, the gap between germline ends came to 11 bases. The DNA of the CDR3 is TGCAGTGCTAGATCCGGCGGGAATAGCAATCAGCCCCAGCATTTT. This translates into CSARSGGNSNQPQHF.

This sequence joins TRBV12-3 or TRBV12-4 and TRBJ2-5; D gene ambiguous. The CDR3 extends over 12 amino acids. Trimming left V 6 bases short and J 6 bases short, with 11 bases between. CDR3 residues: CASRPDRKTQYF. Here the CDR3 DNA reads TGTGCCAGCAGACCGGACCGAAAGACCCAGTACTTC.

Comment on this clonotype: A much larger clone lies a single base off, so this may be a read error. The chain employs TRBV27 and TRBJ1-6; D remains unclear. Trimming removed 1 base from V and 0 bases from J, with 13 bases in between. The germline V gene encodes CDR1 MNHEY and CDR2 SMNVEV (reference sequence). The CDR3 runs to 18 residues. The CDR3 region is CASSLWGGCSSYNSPLHF. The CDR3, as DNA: TGTGCCAGCAGTTTATGGGGTGGGTGCAGCTCCTATAATTCACCCCTCCACTTT.

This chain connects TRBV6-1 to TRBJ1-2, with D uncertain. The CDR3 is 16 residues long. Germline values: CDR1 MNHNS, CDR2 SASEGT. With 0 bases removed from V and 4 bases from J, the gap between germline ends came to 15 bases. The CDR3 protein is CASSEAFGVGIYGYTF. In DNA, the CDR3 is TGTGCCAGCAGTGAAGCATTTGGGGTGGGCATCTATGGCTACACCTTC.

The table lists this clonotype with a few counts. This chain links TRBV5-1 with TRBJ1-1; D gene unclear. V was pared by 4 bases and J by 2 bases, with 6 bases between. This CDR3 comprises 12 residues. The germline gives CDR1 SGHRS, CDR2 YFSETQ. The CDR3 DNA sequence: TGCGCCAGCAGCAAAGACAACACTGAAGCTTTCTTT. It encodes CASSKDNTEAFF.

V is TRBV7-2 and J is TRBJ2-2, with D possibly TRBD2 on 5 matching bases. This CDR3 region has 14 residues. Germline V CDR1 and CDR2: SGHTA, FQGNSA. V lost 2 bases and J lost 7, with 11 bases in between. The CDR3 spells CASSLSWTGGELFF. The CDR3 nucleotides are TGTGCCAGCAGCTTATCCTGGACTGGCGGGGAGCTGTTTTTT.

CDR3 coding DNA: TGCAGTGCCTCGGGGGCGGACGGCCGAAGAGAGCAGTACTTC. It yields the protein CSASGADGRREQYF. The rearrangement uses TRBV20-1 and TRBJ2-7, with D perhaps TRBD1 or TRBD2 (6 bases each). CDR1 and CDR2 (germline): DFQATT, SNEGSKA (reference sequence). The CDR3 totals 14 residues. With 6 bases removed from V and 7 bases from J, the gap between germline ends came to 22 bases.

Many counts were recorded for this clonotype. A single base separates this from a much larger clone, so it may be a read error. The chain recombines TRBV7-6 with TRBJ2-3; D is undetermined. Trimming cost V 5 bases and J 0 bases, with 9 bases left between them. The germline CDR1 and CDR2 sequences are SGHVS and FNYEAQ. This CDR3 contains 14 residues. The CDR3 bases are TGTGCCAGCAGCCGGTCCTTTAGCACAGATACGCAGTATTTT. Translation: CASSRSFSTDTQYF.

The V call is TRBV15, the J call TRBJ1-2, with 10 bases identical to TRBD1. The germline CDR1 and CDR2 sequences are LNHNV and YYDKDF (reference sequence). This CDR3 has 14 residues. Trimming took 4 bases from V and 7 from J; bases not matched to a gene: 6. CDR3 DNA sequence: TGTGCCACCAGCAAAGGACAGGGGGAGTCTGGCTACACCTTC. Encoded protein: CATSKGQGESGYTF.

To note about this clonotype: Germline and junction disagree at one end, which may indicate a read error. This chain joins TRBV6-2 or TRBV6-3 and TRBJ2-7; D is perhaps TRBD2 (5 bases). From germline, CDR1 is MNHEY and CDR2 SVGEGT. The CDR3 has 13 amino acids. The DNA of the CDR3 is TGTGCCAGCAGTTACCGGGGATCCTACGGGCAGTACTTC. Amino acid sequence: CASSYRGSYGQYF.

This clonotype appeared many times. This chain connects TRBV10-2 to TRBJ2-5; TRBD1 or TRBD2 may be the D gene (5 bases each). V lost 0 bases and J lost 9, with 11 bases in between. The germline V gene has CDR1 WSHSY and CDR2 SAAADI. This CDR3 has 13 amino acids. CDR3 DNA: TGCGCCAGCAGTGAGTCCCATCTGGGGGCCCAGTACTTC. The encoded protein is CASSESHLGAQYF.

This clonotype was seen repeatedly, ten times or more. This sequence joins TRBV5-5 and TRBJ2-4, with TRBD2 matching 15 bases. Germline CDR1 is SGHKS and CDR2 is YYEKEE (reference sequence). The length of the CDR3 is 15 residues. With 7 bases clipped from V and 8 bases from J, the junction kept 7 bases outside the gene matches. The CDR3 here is CASSGLAGGLDIQYF. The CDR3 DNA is TGTGCCAGCTCTGGACTAGCGGGGGGGCTTGACATTCAGTACTTC. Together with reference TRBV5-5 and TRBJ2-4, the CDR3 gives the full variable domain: DAGVTQSPTHLIKTRGQQVTLRCSPISGHKSVSWYQQVLGQGPQFIFQYYEKEERGRGNFPDRFSARQFPNYSSELNVNALLLGDSALYLCASSGLAGGLDIQYFGAGTRLSVL.